This T cell receptor (beta chain) was captured by sequencing in a study of blood T cell repertoires in COVID-19. Looking at the study overall: Samples came from the United States, Italy and Spain, spanning acute and convalescent COVID-19. PBMCs, B-cell-depleted T cells, or T cells provided the cDNA or gDNA that made up the material.

Seattle enrolled patients during active infection and tracked them longitudinally. Trimming removed 4 bases from V and 5 bases from J, with 11 bases in between. This CDR3 spans 13 amino acids. CDR1 MNHEY and CDR2 SVGAGI come from the germline V gene. Original methodology: Scientists estimated how many nucleated cells there were by amplifying reference gene primers. The method was immunoSEQ multiplex PCR; TCRdb's version includes in-frame clones alone and lacks a portion of them. The D gene and trimming were derived from the DNA, and the V and J assignments and clone size from that table. This sample has around 150,000 clones, with around 82% found just once.

This clonotype originated in a woman aged 40-49 years with COVID-19, enrolled during active disease. The sequencing input was peripheral blood. The genes are TRBV6-5 and TRBJ1-2, with a possible D match to TRBD1 (5 bases). CDR3 DNA: TGTGCCAGCAGTTCAGGGCCTTATTATGGCTACACCTTC. As protein: CASSSGPYYGYTF.